This T cell receptor (beta chain) appears in the sequencing data of a study of OX40 agonist ivuxolimab in advanced cancers. Background on the study: Participants averaged about 60 years of age (range about 23 to 80) and were roughly 80% male. Partial responses occurred in three patients (one hepatocellular carcinoma, two cutaneous melanoma).

Whole-study results and caveats: More expanded clones were seen, on average, in CD8+ T cells than in CD4+.

A word on this clone: As yet, its antigen is unknown.

The table came from immunoSEQ multiplex PCR; TCRdb's copy has only in-frame clones and leaves some out. The table records 55,000 to 85,000 clones, roughly 89% of them present only once. The CDR3 sequence is 14 residues long. In germline, CDR1 is SGHTA, CDR2 FQGNSA. V lost 1 base and J lost 7, with 8 bases in between. The rearrangement uses TRBV7-2 and TRBJ1-6; no clear D. Sequences were derived from CD4+ or CD8+ T cells sorted from blood, sampled in a trial of the OX40 agonist ivuxolimab. This receptor was identified in an adult with an advanced solid tumor such as melanoma, head and neck, liver or kidney cancer. CDR3 bases: TGTGCCAGCAGCTTAGTAGATCGGAATTCACCCCTCCACTTT. It is translated as CASSLVDRNSPLHF.